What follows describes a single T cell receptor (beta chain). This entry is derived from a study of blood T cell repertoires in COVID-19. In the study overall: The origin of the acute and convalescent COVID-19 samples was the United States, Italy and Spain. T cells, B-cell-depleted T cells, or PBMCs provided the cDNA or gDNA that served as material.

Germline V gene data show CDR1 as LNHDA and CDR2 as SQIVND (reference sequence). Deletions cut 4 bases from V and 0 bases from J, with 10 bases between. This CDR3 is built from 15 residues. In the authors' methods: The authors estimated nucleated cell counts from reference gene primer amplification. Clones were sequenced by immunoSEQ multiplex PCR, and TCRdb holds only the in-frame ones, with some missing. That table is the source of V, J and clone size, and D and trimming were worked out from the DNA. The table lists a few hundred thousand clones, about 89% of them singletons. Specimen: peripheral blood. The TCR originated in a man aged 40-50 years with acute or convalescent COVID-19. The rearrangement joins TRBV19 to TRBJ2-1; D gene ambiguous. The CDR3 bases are TGTGCCAGTAGTACTAGACTCCACTCCTACAATGAGCAGTTCTTC. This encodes CASSTRLHSYNEQFF.